Below, one TCR beta chain is given with its context. Its specificity is unknown. Repertoires were generated with immunoSEQ multiplex PCR, while TCRdb's copy carries only in-frame clones and drops some. The repertoire holds some 2.3 million clones, 80% to 95% seen once, with about 0.37% in the top ten. The data derive from a study of shared clonotypes between healthy human individuals. Study results and limitations: Generally, naive subsets came out with larger estimated richness than memory subsets. In several donors, around 5% of naive CD4 clonotypes appeared in common.

The donor cohort consisted entirely of Caucasian adults residing in Nashville, Tennessee. The specimen was naive CD4+ T cells from PBMCs. Subset defined: CD45RA+ positively selected. The sequence was collected from a man between 18 and 35 years old in good health. Some clones in this sample may be carry-over from other donors' samples.

The CDR3 spells CASRPHSGMANEQFF. CDR3 nucleotides: TGTGCCAGCAGACCACACAGCGGGATGGCGAATGAGCAGTTCTTC. This chain joins TRBV6-1 and TRBJ2-1, with 7 bases aligning to TRBD2. This CDR3 region has 15 residues. Germline CDR1 and CDR2: MNHNS and SASEGT. J lost 7 bases, V lost 6 bases, and 12 bases had no gene match.